Here is one TCR beta chain with its context. These data belong to a study of cytomegalovirus exposure and HLA in healthy donors. Study summary: Membership in the Caucasian-associated ancestry cluster was found for 81% of roughly 400 genotyped donors.

Germline values: CDR1 SGHNT, CDR2 YYREEE (reference sequence). V lost 3 bases and J 6 bases, leaving 14 bases between the germline ends. CDR3 length: 14 amino acids. It was with 60 Vbeta and 13 Jbeta primers that the PCR ran. Sequencing used immunoSEQ multiplex PCR; TCRdb keeps in-frame clones, though not all of them. The repertoire holds about 180,000 clones, with roughly 78% as singletons. The sample taken for sequencing was PBMCs. The rearrangement joins TRBV5-4 to TRBJ2-3; tentatively, D is TRBD2 (5 bases). The clonotype originates from a woman between 25 and 40 years old in good health and CMV-seronegative. Here the CDR3 reads CASSSEGPRDTQYF. In DNA, the CDR3 is TGTGCCAGCAGCTCCGAGGGCCCGAGGGATACGCAGTATTTT. Full variable domain (rest looked up from reference TRBV5-4 and TRBJ2-3): ETGVTQSPTHLIKTRGQQVTLRCSSQSGHNTVSWYQQALGQGPQFIFQYYREEENGRGNFPPRFSGLQFPNYSSELNVNALELDDSALYLCASSSEGPRDTQYFGPGTRLTVL.